The present TCR beta chain was sequenced within a study of sequential checkpoint blockade in melanoma. CDR1 is SGHNT and CDR2 is YYREEE in the germline V gene (reference sequence). The CDR3 is 15 amino acids. The germline V and J ends were trimmed by 4 bases and 7 bases, with 18 bases remaining between them. Clones were read by immunoSEQ multiplex PCR, and TCRdb kept only the in-frame ones, dropping some. The sample shows about 18,000 clones, approximately 57% of them seen only once. This clone was observed once. As for treatment: randomized to nivolumab then ipilimumab (arm A) or the reverse (arm B).

The clonotype originates from a human donor with melanoma. The material sequenced was CD8+ T cells sorted from blood (inferred from file names), taken from a patient given nivolumab and ipilimumab in sequence. The chain couples TRBV5-4 to TRBJ2-1, with a weak D call TRBD2 (6 bases). Here the CDR3 DNA reads TGTGCCAGCAGCCTACGGGACTCTGGAGAGAATGAGCAGTTCTTC. Encoded protein: CASSLRDSGENEQFF.